The clone carrying this T cell receptor beta chain has a handful of counts. Its specificity is unknown. These data belong to a study of T-cell memory formation after mild COVID-19. For the study at large: Largely donor-specific TCR clusters were found.

TCRdb used MiXCR to reprocess the 5' RACE reads, holding one entry per CDR3 protein. Of 300,000 to 400,000 distinct CDR3 sequences detected, about an eighth appear once; the ten largest clones hold roughly 22%. The CDR3 consists of 16 residues. Germline assignment: CDR1 SGHNT and CDR2 YYREEE (reference sequence). The junction had 8 bases not matched to a gene; V was cut back by 5 bases and J by 1 base. Findings and caveats of the study: Clones shrinking between day 15 and 85 showed a balanced CD4/CD8 split, and those that grew later tilted toward CD4+. Clones which contracted sat mainly in CM and EM if CD4+, and in EMRA if CD8+. Detection of some responders pre-infection suggested pre-existing cross-reactive memory T cells participated.

This sequence originates from a man in his late teens or twenties who had mild COVID-19 (a few samples of this study predate the infection). Cell type and time point are not known. The J gene is TRBJ1-1, the V gene TRBV5-4; 10 bases are a match to TRBD1. The sample comprised PBMCs or a T cell subset sorted from them (not recorded which). CDR3 nucleotide sequence: TGTGCCAGCAGGGGACAGGGGCTTATGGGGAACACTGAAGCTTTCTTT. It yields the protein CASRGQGLMGNTEAFF.